The sequence of this T cell receptor (beta chain) was determined in a study of tumor-infiltrating lymphocytes in primary liver carcinoma. Germline CDR1 and CDR2: SGHAT and FQDESV (reference sequence). V was shortened by 0 bases and J by 10 bases, with 18 bases between the two germline ends. The CDR3 is 15 amino acids. On this clonotype: The target antigen is unknown.

A constant-region primer primed TCR beta cDNA synthesis from roughly 520 ng of total RNA. Each TCR beta library was derived from three nested multiplex PCR rounds that employed slightly modified ARM-PCR. It was with TRBV1-TRBV30 forward primers and a C-beta reverse primer that the first two PCR rounds were run, at about 10 cycles each. TCRdb used MiXCR to reprocess the multiplex PCR reads, holding one entry per CDR3 protein. Seen here are 150,000 to 200,000 distinct CDR3 sequences, around four fifths observed once, and the top ten hold around 18%. Overall study findings and caveats: Tumor region pairs overlapped more than did tumor-adjacent and tumor-blood pairs.

For each extraction, RNA and DNA were obtained together from approximately 20-30 mg of unsorted bulk tissue. Sampling of every tumor involved five separate regions. These included the tumor centre. The origin of this receptor is a man aged 35 to 55 with primary liver carcinoma and hepatitis B virus infection. Sample: tumor tissue from primary liver carcinoma. The V call is TRBV11-1, the J call TRBJ1-1; D ambiguous. CDR3 sequence reads: CASSLARAGNTRAFF. CDR3 DNA: TGTGCCAGCAGCTTAGCAAGGGCCGGGAACACTCGAGCTTTCTTT. The entire variable domain, with the rest obtained from reference TRBV11-1 and TRBJ1-1, is as follows: EAEVAQSPRYKITEKSQAVAFWCDPISGHATLYWYRQILGQGPELLVQFQDESVVDDSQLPKDRFSAERLKGVDSTLKIQPAELGDSAMYLCASSLARAGNTRAFFGQGTRLTVV.